These T cell receptor beta chains were read from a single sample in a study of OX40 agonist ivuxolimab in advanced cancers. The protocol was immunoSEQ multiplex PCR, while the TCRdb copy is restricted to in-frame clones and leaves out a portion. Among 55,000 to 65,000 clones, around nine tenths were seen once, and the ten largest hold less than 0.85%. The sequencing here drew on CD4+ or CD8+ T cells sorted from blood, taken in a trial of the OX40 agonist ivuxolimab. The source of these receptors is an adult with an advanced solid tumor such as melanoma, head and neck, liver or kidney cancer. Each CDR3 is given without its conserved first and last residue. Each record gives: V gene, CDR3 protein.

v_call: TRBV7-9
cdr3_aa: ASSRGTRETYTDTQY

v_call: TRBV7-7
cdr3_aa: ASSPRTEGAHEQF

v_call: TRBV7-2
cdr3_aa: ASSLVSRNEQY

v_call: TRBV19
cdr3_aa: ASRRQGAGYGYT

v_call: TRBV5-1
cdr3_aa: ASSFLLDTGELF

v_call: TRBV10-3
cdr3_aa: AISERLVDNEQF

v_call: TRBV10-3
cdr3_aa: AISESTGTGDWVTGETQY

v_call: TRBV5-8
cdr3_aa: ASSPHDGGVDTQY

v_call: TRBV7-8
cdr3_aa: ASSPRQVLRVAGGNEQF

v_call: TRBV7-2
cdr3_aa: ASSHLYTSGSWYEQY

v_call: TRBV5-8
cdr3_aa: ASSGRNRVGYEQY

v_call: TRBV28
cdr3_aa: ASSSLGADQETQY

v_call: TRBV25-1
cdr3_aa: ASSTVGNIQY

v_call: TRBV7-3
cdr3_aa: ASSLVRAGLETQY

v_call: TRBV5-5
cdr3_aa: ASSPRVGGAVQPQH

v_call: TRBV19
cdr3_aa: ASSIGTGALRNTEAF

v_call: TRBV11-2
cdr3_aa: ASSLAGVGQPQH

v_call: TRBV6-5
cdr3_aa: ASSYRGNTEAF

v_call: TRBV25-1
cdr3_aa: ASSESPPNSPLH

v_call: TRBV19
cdr3_aa: ASSPKRYSYNEQF

v_call: TRBV7-9
cdr3_aa: ASSPGQGGSPLH

v_call: TRBV11-3
cdr3_aa: ASSYRDRGQRGIDNEQY

v_call: TRBV5-1
cdr3_aa: ASETGTAFPDTQY

v_call: TRBV19
cdr3_aa: ASGIQGATDTQY

v_call: TRBV6-6
cdr3_aa: ASSYTRGLAEKLF

v_call: TRBV7-8
cdr3_aa: ASSTRNSPLH

v_call: TRBV7-3
cdr3_aa: ASSLEPGGKKNTGELF

v_call: TRBV9
cdr3_aa: ASSADTLAYEQY

v_call: TRBV2
cdr3_aa: ASRTGLAGGMQF

v_call: TRBV5-1
cdr3_aa: ASSLEGWTEAF

v_call: TRBV27
cdr3_aa: ASSFLSSGSLAGANVLT

v_call: TRBV28
cdr3_aa: ASSPGTGDFLRTDTQY

v_call: TRBV14
cdr3_aa: ASSPGAYEQY

v_call: TRBV7-2
cdr3_aa: ASSTQQGTTYEQY

v_call: TRBV7-2
cdr3_aa: ASSLGRAGTDTQY

v_call: TRBV21-1
cdr3_aa: ASSKSLWTEQF

v_call: TRBV6-7
cdr3_aa: ASRSKGPLREPQH

v_call: TRBV29-1
cdr3_aa: SVEETSGTEQY